These 30 T cell receptor beta chains were sequenced from one sample in a study of cytomegalovirus exposure and HLA in healthy donors (dated by TCRdb to about 2017). The protocol used for the library was the immunoSEQ multiplex PCR assay. For the multiplex PCR, a mixture combining 60 forward primers for TCR Vbeta segments and 13 reverse primers for TCR Jbeta segments was used. Sourced from immuneACCESS, this table was stored by TCRdb with only in-frame sequences that have V and J called. A share of the clones is absent; for the studies checked, an unresolved V gene accounts for under half, and the remainder has no known explanation. The sample table holds about 170,000 clones, of which about 76% were seen once. The ten biggest clones cover roughly 2% of the sample. Sequenced sample: PBMCs. The receptor set was obtained from a female donor in good health and CMV-seronegative.

The chain is built from TRBV7-3 and TRBJ2-5; no firm D call. Per the germline V gene, CDR1 is SGHTA and CDR2 is FQGTGA. The length of the CDR3 is 14 residues. V was cut by 0 bases and J by 4 bases, with 9 bases left in between. The CDR3 bases are TGTGCCAGCAGCTTAACTAGCTCGGGAGAGACCCAGTACTTC. It specifies CASSLTSSGETQYF.

This chain joins TRBV4-1 and TRBJ2-4; 10 bases line up with TRBD2. This CDR3 is 15 amino acids long. CDR1 and CDR2 (germline): MGHRA, YSYEKL. V shed 1 base, J shed 5 bases, and the junction held 2 bases outside the gene matches. The CDR3 nucleotides are TGCGCCAGCAGCCAAGTAGGACTAGCGGAAAACATTCAGTACTTC. Translating it yields CASSQVGLAENIQYF.

The chain carries TRBV5-1 and TRBJ2-2, with TRBD2 matching 8 bases. With 5 bases clipped from V and 4 bases from J, the junction kept 10 bases outside the gene matches. The CDR3 loop spans 16 amino acids. Germline V gives CDR1 SGHRS, CDR2 YFSETQ. The CDR3 region is CASSRGLAEGTGELFF. For the CDR3, the DNA is TGCGCCAGCAGTCGCGGACTAGCAGAGGGCACCGGGGAGCTGTTTTTT.

The CDR3 region is CASSYLGQQETQYF. As DNA, the CDR3 is TGTGCCAGCAGTTACTTAGGACAGCAAGAGACCCAGTACTTC. The rearrangement links TRBV6-5 to TRBJ2-5; the D gene is possibly TRBD1 (6 bases). Germline lookup yields CDR1 MNHEY and CDR2 SVGAGI. The CDR3 sequence is 14 residues long. V was clipped by 1 base and J by 2 bases, with 8 bases between them.

The chain employs TRBV5-1 and TRBJ1-1; TRBD1 matches 9 bases. V shed 8 bases and J 3 bases; nucleotides not matched to a gene: 11. CDR1 SGHRS and CDR2 YFSETQ come from the germline V gene. The CDR3 runs to 15 residues. CDR3 sequence: CASKNRGHGDTEAFF. The CDR3 DNA follows: TGCGCCAGTAAAAACAGGGGGCACGGGGACACTGAAGCTTTCTTT.

The rearrangement links TRBV2 to TRBJ1-5; D remains ambiguous. The germline V and J ends were trimmed by 6 bases and 7 bases, with 19 bases remaining between them. CDR3 length: 15 amino acids. CDR1 is SNHLY and CDR2 is FYNNEI in the germline V gene. The CDR3 is CASSGLTGGRQPQHF. As DNA, the CDR3 is TGTGCCAGCAGCGGACTGACCGGCGGTAGGCAGCCCCAGCATTTT.

The sample holds a few counts of this clone. The V and J genes are TRBV30 and TRBJ1-1; the match to TRBD1 covers 9 bases. CDR3 length: 11 amino acids. Germline trimming cut 4 bases from V and 10 bases from J; bases unmatched to any gene: 4. Per germline, CDR1 GTSNPN and CDR2 SVGIG (reference sequence). The CDR3 DNA follows: TGTGCCTGGAATAGGGACAGGGCAGCTTTCTTT. It encodes CAWNRDRAAFF.

The rearrangement uses TRBV10-3 and TRBJ1-1; D not resolved. The germline gives CDR1 ENHRY, CDR2 SYGVKD. V was shortened by 2 bases and J by 8 bases, with 9 bases between the two germline ends. The CDR3 sequence is 12 residues long. The CDR3 spells CAISEPESEAFF. In DNA form, the CDR3 reads TGTGCCATCAGTGAGCCGGAGTCGGAAGCTTTCTTT.

The rearrangement uses TRBV19 and TRBJ2-3; D is perhaps TRBD1 (6 bases). Germline-derived CDR1 and CDR2 are LNHDA and SQIVND (reference sequence). Trimming stripped 6 bases from V and 6 bases from J, with 16 bases between. The CDR3 is 14 amino acids. Written as DNA, the CDR3 is TGTGCCAGTAGCAGGGGATCACCAGGGGATACGCAGTATTTT. It encodes CASSRGSPGDTQYF.

The V gene is TRBV2, the J gene TRBJ1-4; D might be TRBD1 (6 bases). CDR1 SNHLY and CDR2 FYNNEI come from the germline V gene. The CDR3 totals 14 residues. V lost 5 bases to trimming and J lost 7 bases, with 14 bases between them. This CDR3 is CASSLQGVGEKLFF. As DNA, the CDR3 is TGTGCCAGCAGTTTACAGGGTGTTGGTGAAAAACTGTTTTTT. Together with reference TRBV2 and TRBJ1-4, the CDR3 gives the full variable domain: EPEVTQTPSHQVTQMGQEVILRCVPISNHLYFYWYRQILGQKVEFLVSFYNNEISEKSEIFDDQFSVERPDGSNFTLKIRSTKLEDSAMYFCASSLQGVGEKLFFGSGTQLSVL.

Turning to this clone: The same CDR3 also results from other DNA sequences found in this sample. The rearrangement joins TRBV6-5 to TRBJ1-6, with 9 bases aligning to TRBD1. The CDR3 consists of 16 residues. The V and J ends lost 0 bases and 9 bases, in that order; junction bases with no gene match: 6. CDR1 is MNHEY, CDR2 SVGAGI, per germline. This CDR3 is CASSYSRTGVGSPLHF. In DNA, the CDR3 is TGTGCCAGCAGTTACTCCAGGACAGGGGTGGGTTCACCCCTCCACTTT.

This rearrangement joins TRBV5-5 to TRBJ1-2; TRBD1 is a possible D gene (5 bases). Germline V lookup: CDR1 SGHKS, CDR2 YYEKEE (reference sequence). The CDR3 spans 13 residues. Trimming removed 4 bases from V and 2 bases from J, with 9 bases in between. CDR3: CASSPDRNYGYTF. The CDR3 nucleotides read TGTGCCAGCAGCCCCGACAGAAACTATGGCTACACCTTC.

The rearrangement links TRBV7-8 to TRBJ2-7, with 9 nucleotides matching TRBD2. The CDR3 loop spans 15 amino acids. Looked up from germline, CDR1 is SGHVS and CDR2 is FQNEAQ. The trim removed 4 bases at V and 5 bases at J, leaving 9 bases unmatched. CDR3 sequence: CASSYSGSYMDEQYF. The CDR3 nucleotides read TGTGCCAGCAGCTATAGCGGGAGCTATATGGACGAGCAGTACTTC.

This clone showed up just a few times. The V and J genes are TRBV30 and TRBJ1-5; D possibly corresponds to TRBD1 (5 bases). This CDR3 has 12 residues. Per germline, CDR1 GTSNPN and CDR2 SVGIG (reference sequence). V lost 3 bases and J 5 bases, leaving 8 bases between the germline ends. CDR3 DNA: TGTGCCTGGAGCCAGGGTTATCAGCCCCAGCATTTT. Amino acids: CAWSQGYQPQHF.

V gene TRBV19 combines with J gene TRBJ1-1; 8 bases map to TRBD1. V shed 4 bases, J shed 3 bases, and the junction held 4 bases outside the gene matches. Germline V gives CDR1 LNHDA, CDR2 SQIVND (reference sequence). The CDR3 has 14 residues. The CDR3 DNA follows: TGTGCCAGTAGTACCCGGACAGGGCACACTGAAGCTTTCTTT. Its translation: CASSTRTGHTEAFF.

This clone was seen once. The chain joins TRBV15 to TRBJ2-2, with 10 bases aligning to TRBD2. V gave up 0 bases and J gave up 5 bases; unmatched junction bases: 6. Germline lookup yields CDR1 LNHNV and CDR2 YYDKDF (reference sequence). The CDR3 has 17 amino acids. CDR3 residues: CATSRDFTSGTTGELFF. As DNA, the CDR3 is TGTGCCACCAGCAGAGATTTTACTAGCGGGACGACCGGGGAGCTGTTTTTT. Filled out from reference TRBV15 and TRBJ2-2, the complete variable domain reads DAMVIQNPRYQVTQFGKPVTLSCSQTLNHNVMYWYQQKSSQAPKLLFHYYDKDFNNEADTPDNFQSRRPNTSFCFLDIRSPGLGDTAMYLCATSRDFTSGTTGELFFGEGSRLTVL.

The chain employs TRBV6-5 and TRBJ2-3; a possible D gene is TRBD2 (5 bases). Germline values: CDR1 MNHEY, CDR2 SVGAGI. Trimming removed 8 bases from V and 4 bases from J, with 7 bases in between. The CDR3 sequence is 11 residues long. CDR3 amino acids: CASGRPDTQYF. CDR3 in DNA: TGTGCCAGCGGGAGACCAGATACGCAGTATTTT.

J is TRBJ2-2 and V is TRBV7-7; D possibly corresponds to TRBD1 (6 bases). The CDR3 covers 14 residues. Trimming took 2 bases from V and 4 from J, leaving 8 bases between them. Germline values: CDR1 SSHAT, CDR2 FNYEAQ (reference sequence). The CDR3 sequence is CASSLIGGTGELFF. CDR3 DNA sequence: TGTGCCAGCAGCTTAATAGGGGGCACCGGGGAGCTGTTTTTT.

This clone was observed a handful of times. The gene calls are TRBV10-3 and TRBJ1-2; the D gene is possibly TRBD1 (5 bases). This CDR3 contains 14 residues. Trimming stripped 4 bases from V and 4 bases from J, with 13 bases between. Germline CDR1 ENHRY, CDR2 SYGVKD. The CDR3 DNA sequence: TGTGCCATCAGTGGGGGGGAGTTTGGCTATGGCTACACCTTC. Encoded protein: CAISGGEFGYGYTF.

The chain couples TRBV5-1 to TRBJ2-5, with 8 positions matching TRBD2. With V trimmed by 2 bases and J by 1 base, 4 bases remained unmatched. The CDR3 covers 15 residues. The germline CDR1 and CDR2 sequences are SGHRS and YFSETQ. The CDR3 nucleotides read TGCGCCAGCAGCTTTTCGCGGGGGGCCCAAGAGACCCAGTACTTC. Translated: CASSFSRGAQETQYF.

This CDR3 is CASSFPSGGKETQYF. DNA for the CDR3: TGTGCCAGCAGCTTTCCTAGCGGGGGGAAAGAGACCCAGTACTTC. The chain joins TRBV5-4 to TRBJ2-5; 11 nucleotides match TRBD2. Looked up from germline, CDR1 is SGHNT and CDR2 is YYREEE (reference sequence). This CDR3 comprises 15 residues. V gave up 2 bases and J gave up 3 bases; unmatched junction bases: 3.

This clone has only a few counts. The chain carries TRBV4-2 and TRBJ2-1, with D perhaps matching TRBD2 (7 bases). V shed 3 bases and J shed 8 bases, with 20 bases lying between them. Germline-derived CDR1 and CDR2 are LGHNA and YNFKEQ. The CDR3 has 16 amino acids. CDR3 amino acids: CASSHRGGGASDEQFF. DNA for the CDR3: TGTGCCAGCAGCCACCGAGGAGGGGGGGCCAGCGATGAGCAGTTCTTC.

V and J are TRBV19 and TRBJ1-4; possibly TRBD1 for D (6 bases). The CDR3 runs to 15 residues. The V end lost 8 bases, the J end lost 4 bases, and 17 bases lay between the germline ends. CDR1 is LNHDA and CDR2 is SQIVND in the germline V gene (reference sequence). DNA of the CDR3: TGTGCCAGTCAAGCCCTTACAGGGCATAATGAAAAACTGTTTTTT. This gives the protein CASQALTGHNEKLFF.

The CDR3 bases are TGTGCCAGCAGCTTGGGGTCCGGAGGCAATCAGCCCCAGCATTTT. Translation gives CASSLGSGGNQPQHF. The chain couples TRBV5-8 to TRBJ1-5; D gene ambiguous. Germline assignment: CDR1 SGHTS and CDR2 YDEGEE. The CDR3 length is 15 residues. V was cut by 0 bases and J by 2 bases, with 9 bases left in between.

The chain combines TRBV18 with TRBJ2-1, with TRBD2 matching 13 bases. V shed 6 bases and J 9 bases; nucleotides not matched to a gene: 8. CDR1 and CDR2 from the germline V gene are KGHSH and LQKENI. This CDR3 is 15 amino acids long. CDR3 sequence: CASSQGLAGRSEQFF. The CDR3 coding sequence is TGTGCCAGCTCGCAGGGACTAGCGGGAAGAAGTGAGCAGTTCTTC.

The chain joins TRBV30 to TRBJ1-3; D unresolved. Germline V gene sequence: CDR1 GTSNPN, CDR2 SVGIG (reference sequence). V was clipped by 3 bases and J by 2 bases, with 11 bases between them. The CDR3 is 14 residues long. The CDR3 loop reads CAWRGLTPGNTIYF. Here the CDR3 DNA reads TGTGCCTGGAGAGGACTGACCCCTGGAAACACCATATATTTT.

The V gene is TRBV6-5, the J gene TRBJ1-4; 9 bases match TRBD1. The CDR3 is made up of 16 amino acids. V lost 4 bases to trimming and J lost 0 bases; unmatched junction nucleotides: 3. Germline CDR1 and CDR2: MNHEY and SVGAGI. CDR3 residues: CASSSNRGPTNEKLFF. The DNA of the CDR3 is TGTGCCAGCAGTTCAAACAGGGGGCCAACTAATGAAAAACTGTTTTTT.

The chain links TRBV10-3 to TRBJ2-7; 7 nucleotides align to TRBD1. CDR1 is ENHRY, CDR2 SYGVKD, per germline. This CDR3 region has 15 residues. The trim removed 2 bases at V and 6 bases at J, leaving 10 bases unmatched. The CDR3 sequence: CAISEPRGTVGEQYF. In DNA form, the CDR3 reads TGTGCCATCAGTGAGCCGAGGGGGACAGTAGGCGAGCAGTACTTC.

J is TRBJ2-1 and V is TRBV19; the match to TRBD2 covers 7 bases. Germline CDR1 and CDR2: LNHDA and SQIVND (reference sequence). There are 17 residues in the CDR3. J lost 5 bases, V lost 3 bases, and 13 bases had no gene match. CDR3 in DNA: TGTGCCAGTAGTATCCTCCCCGGGACTAATTACAACAATGAGCAGTTCTTC. Translated, it gives CASSILPGTNYNNEQFF. The entire variable domain, with the rest obtained from reference TRBV19 and TRBJ2-1, is as follows: DGGITQSPKYLFRKEGQNVTLSCEQNLNHDAMYWYRQDPGQGLRLIYYSQIVNDFQKGDIAEGYSVSREKKESFPLTVTSAQKNPTAFYLCASSILPGTNYNNEQFFGPGTRLTVL.

This clone was recorded a few times. This rearrangement joins TRBV5-1 to TRBJ1-2; possible D gene TRBD1, 5 bases. CDR1 and CDR2 from the germline V gene are SGHRS and YFSETQ. The V end was cut by 4 bases, the J end by 2 bases, with 9 bases between. CDR3 length: 13 amino acids. CDR3 region: CASSVDRNYGYTF. The CDR3 DNA reads as TGCGCCAGCAGCGTCGACAGAAACTATGGCTACACCTTC.